Below are 31 T cell receptor beta chains sequenced from a single sample in a study of blood T cell repertoires in COVID-19. Libraries were prepared by immunoSEQ multiplex PCR; TCRdb keeps only in-frame clonotypes and omits some of them. Of about 480,000 clones in the sample, approximately 87% were seen once. The sequenced sample consisted of PBMCs or T cells enriched from blood (not recorded which). Receptors were obtained from a woman in her thirties or forties who had recovered from COVID-19.

This clone was counted a single time. The chain links TRBV12-3 or TRBV12-4 to TRBJ1-1; D is ambiguous. The ends were cut back, 3 bases at V and 8 bases at J, with 10 bases in the middle. This CDR3 spans 12 amino acids. The CDR3 reads CASSLWLQEAFF. The DNA for the CDR3 is TGTGCCAGCAGTTTGTGGCTCCAGGAAGCTTTCTTT.

In its sample, this clone was seen once. The V and J genes are TRBV6-1 and TRBJ1-5; 8 bases line up with TRBD1. The CDR3 has 17 amino acids. Germline CDR1 and CDR2: MNHNS and SASEGT. Trimming took 0 bases from V and 2 from J; bases not matched to a gene: 6. The CDR3 DNA is TGTGCCAGCAGTGAAGCCCTACAACAGGGGGGCAATCAGCCCCAGCATTTT. This encodes CASSEALQQGGNQPQHF.

The V call is TRBV27, the J call TRBJ1-1, with a tentative D call TRBD1 (5 bases). The V and J ends lost 4 bases and 0 bases respectively, with 15 bases between them. Germline CDR1 reads MNHEY; CDR2 reads SMNVEV (reference sequence). The CDR3 covers 16 residues. As DNA, the CDR3 is TGTGCCAGCAGTTCCTTGGGGGGAGGGGTGAACACTGAAGCTTTCTTT. Amino acid sequence: CASSSLGGGVNTEAFF.

There are a few counts of this clone. The rearrangement uses TRBV6-1 and TRBJ2-2, with 10 bases aligning to TRBD2. Per the germline V gene, CDR1 is MNHNS and CDR2 is SASEGT. V lost 4 bases and J lost 5; bases outside the gene matches: 7. The CDR3 length is 16 residues. Written as DNA, the CDR3 is TGTGCCAGCAGTGTCCCTAGCGGGAGCGGGACCGGGGAGCTGTTTTTT. This sequence encodes CASSVPSGSGTGELFF.

The chain combines TRBV5-6 with TRBJ2-1; 7 bases are a match to TRBD2. The V gene's germline CDR1 is SGHDT and CDR2 YYEEEE. This CDR3 spans 13 amino acids. Unmatched junction bases numbered 8, after V lost 4 bases and J lost 10 bases. DNA of the CDR3: TGTGCCAGCAGCGAAGGGACTACGAGAGAGCAGTTCTTC. Its protein is CASSEGTTREQFF.

The count of this clone is one. The chain links TRBV5-1 to TRBJ2-7; D possibly corresponds to TRBD1 (6 bases). CDR1 is SGHRS and CDR2 is YFSETQ in the germline V gene. CDR3 length equals 13 residues. The V gene lost 4 bases and the J gene lost 6 bases, with 14 bases spanning the gap. CDR3 in DNA: TGCGCCAGCAGCCCCCAGGGGACCGGCGAGCAGTACTTC. Its protein product is CASSPQGTGEQYF.

The chain couples TRBV19 to TRBJ2-7; no clear D. The CDR3 runs 14 residues. V was trimmed by 1 base and J by 3 bases, leaving 10 bases between them. Germline values: CDR1 LNHDA, CDR2 SQIVND (reference sequence). CDR3 nucleotide sequence: TGTGCCAGTAGTATAGTTAGTCCGTTCTACGAGCAGTACTTC. Its protein is CASSIVSPFYEQYF.

V usage is TRBV27 and J usage is TRBJ1-5; D is undetermined. The germline V and J ends were trimmed by 3 bases and 5 bases, with 11 bases remaining between them. Germline V gives CDR1 MNHEY, CDR2 SMNVEV (reference sequence). There are 14 residues in the CDR3. The CDR3 loop reads CASSFDREYQPQHF. The CDR3 coding sequence is TGTGCCAGCAGTTTTGATCGGGAATATCAGCCCCAGCATTTT.

The chain has TRBV23-1 and TRBJ2-1, with 11 nucleotides matching TRBD2. TRBV23-1 is flagged as an ORF with uncertain function. J lost 4 bases, V lost 2 bases, and 1 base had no gene match. The CDR3 sequence is 15 residues long. This chain's CDR3 is CASSQIAGGYNEQFF. Written as DNA, the CDR3 is TGCGCCAGCAGTCAAATAGCGGGAGGGTACAATGAGCAGTTCTTC.

This clone has just a few counts. The rearrangement links TRBV15 to TRBJ1-5; no definite D call. V lost 9 bases and J lost 0, with 12 bases in between. This CDR3 has 14 residues. The germline V gene has CDR1 LNHNV and CDR2 YYDKDF (reference sequence). DNA for the CDR3: TGTGCCACAGAGCGTATATATAGCAATCAGCCCCAGCATTTT. Amino acid sequence: CATERIYSNQPQHF. The full variable domain, completed using reference TRBV15 and TRBJ1-5, is DAMVIQNPRYQVTQFGKPVTLSCSQTLNHNVMYWYQQKSSQAPKLLFHYYDKDFNNEADTPDNFQSRRPNTSFCFLDIRSPGLGDTAMYLCATERIYSNQPQHFGDGTRLSIL.

The V call is TRBV5-4, the J call TRBJ1-6; no clear D gene. The germline V gene has CDR1 SGHNT and CDR2 YYREEE (reference sequence). This CDR3 region has 15 residues. Trimming removed 9 bases at V and 0 bases at J, with 13 bases between. CDR3 sequence reads: CATGGPYSYNSPLHF. CDR3 in DNA: TGTGCCACCGGAGGGCCCTACTCCTATAATTCACCCCTCCACTTT.

The V and J genes are TRBV6-5 and TRBJ1-1, with 10 positions matching TRBD1. With V trimmed by 5 bases and J by 1 base, 4 bases remained unmatched. From germline, CDR1 is MNHEY and CDR2 SVGAGI. This CDR3 has 15 amino acids. The CDR3 loop is CASSPRDRGNTEAFF. The CDR3 region has the DNA TGTGCCAGCAGTCCGCGGGACAGGGGGAACACTGAAGCTTTCTTT.

V is TRBV7-2 and J is TRBJ2-1; 7 positions agree with TRBD1. V lost 4 bases and J lost 7; bases outside the gene matches: 4. The length of the CDR3 is 13 residues. Germline CDR1 reads SGHTA; CDR2 reads FQGNSA. The CDR3 spells CASSSDRENEQFF. The CDR3, as DNA: TGTGCCAGCAGCTCAGACAGGGAGAATGAGCAGTTCTTC.

The rearrangement links TRBV7-2 to TRBJ2-3; D possibly corresponds to TRBD2 (5 bases). The CDR3 runs to 17 residues. The V end lost 2 bases, the J end lost 1 base, and 16 bases lay between the germline ends. CDR1 and CDR2 (germline): SGHTA, FQGNSA. The CDR3 DNA reads as TGTGCCAGCAGCTTAAAATCTAGCCAAGCTGGCACAGATACGCAGTATTTT. Translated, it gives CASSLKSSQAGTDTQYF.

The chain recombines TRBV27 with TRBJ2-3; D perhaps matches TRBD1 (6 bases). Germline V gene lookup returns CDR1 MNHEY and CDR2 SMNVEV (reference sequence). CDR3 size: 13 residues. V lost 8 bases to trimming and J lost 0 bases, with 9 bases between them. CDR3 amino acids: CASWTASTDTQYF. The CDR3 coding sequence is TGTGCCAGCTGGACAGCTAGCACAGATACGCAGTATTTT.

This clone was recorded a few times. The CDR3 reads CAWYRMVRGGYGYTF. CDR3 bases: TGTGCCTGGTATCGCATGGTAAGGGGTGGCTATGGCTACACCTTC. V and J are TRBV30 and TRBJ1-2, with a tentative D call TRBD1 (5 bases). The CDR3 spans 15 residues. Germline-derived CDR1 and CDR2 are GTSNPN and SVGIG (reference sequence). V was shortened by 5 bases and J by 4 bases, with 20 bases between the two germline ends.

The CDR3 reads CASSSDRGMPQHF. DNA of the CDR3: TGTGCCAGCAGCTCCGACAGGGGGATGCCCCAGCATTTT. This rearrangement joins TRBV7-2 to TRBJ1-5, with TRBD1 matching over 9 bases. The CDR3 sequence is 13 residues long. Trimming took 4 bases from V and 9 from J; bases not matched to a gene: 4. Per germline, CDR1 SGHTA and CDR2 FQGNSA. Combining the CDR3 with reference TRBV7-2 and TRBJ1-5 gives the whole variable domain GAGVSQSPSNKVTEKGKDVELRCDPISGHTALYWYRQSLGQGLEFLIYFQGNSAPDKSGLPSDRFSAERTGGSVSTLTIQRTQQEDSAVYLCASSSDRGMPQHFGDGTRLSIL.

V and J are TRBV4-3 and TRBJ2-5, with D uncertain. Germline V lookup: CDR1 LGHNA, CDR2 YSLEER. V lost 0 bases to trimming and J lost 0 bases, with 8 bases between them. The CDR3 spans 15 residues. CDR3 nucleotides: TGCGCCAGCAGCCAAGATGTGTCCTACCAAGAGACCCAGTACTTC. Translating gives CASSQDVSYQETQYF.

This chain uses TRBV24-1 with TRBJ2-7; TRBD1 agrees at 11 bases. The germline V gene encodes CDR1 KGHDR and CDR2 SFDVKD. The CDR3 spans 14 residues. With 6 bases clipped from V and 5 bases from J, the junction kept 5 bases outside the gene matches. CDR3 in DNA: TGTGCCACCAGTAGGACAGGGGGCCAGAACGAGCAGTACTTC. It is translated as CATSRTGGQNEQYF.

The chain joins TRBV9 to TRBJ2-3, with 9 bases lining up with TRBD2. Trimming removed 1 base from V and 2 bases from J; junction bases left unmatched: 5. The CDR3 has 16 residues. Per the germline V gene, CDR1 is SGDLS and CDR2 is YYNGEE. The CDR3 region is CASSVLSGRPTDTQYF. Written as DNA, the CDR3 is TGTGCCAGCAGCGTACTGAGCGGGAGGCCCACAGATACGCAGTATTTT.

In the case of this clone: Relative to the germline gene, one junction end is altered; a read error may explain this. The rearrangement links TRBV6-5 to TRBJ2-7; 15 bases are shared with TRBD2. The CDR3 spans 15 residues. In germline, CDR1 is MNHEY, CDR2 SVGAGI. The DNA of the CDR3 is TGTGCCAGCGGACTAGCGGGAGGGAGGTCCTTCGAGCAGTACTTC. It yields the protein CASGLAGGRSFEQYF.

This chain connects TRBV7-9 to TRBJ1-2; D is uncertain. Germline V gene data show CDR1 as SEHNR and CDR2 as FQNEAQ (reference sequence). This CDR3 contains 13 residues. V lost 1 base and J lost 8, with 11 bases in between. In DNA form, the CDR3 reads TGTGCCAGCAGCTTAGAGTCGGGATCCGGCTACACCTTC. It translates to CASSLESGSGYTF.

This chain joins TRBV11-2 and TRBJ1-2; unclear D gene. V was pared by 5 bases and J by 8 bases, with 24 bases between. The CDR3 is 16 amino acids. Germline V gene sequence: CDR1 SGHAT, CDR2 FQNNGV. Here the CDR3 reads CASSELRSRGQGGYTF. In DNA, the CDR3 is TGTGCCAGCAGCGAACTCCGATCGAGAGGGCAAGGCGGCTACACCTTC.

This chain connects TRBV20-1 to TRBJ1-5, with 12 bases identical to TRBD1. This CDR3 is built from 16 residues. The V gene's germline CDR1 is DFQATT and CDR2 SNEGSKA (reference sequence). The trim removed 3 bases at V and 6 bases at J, leaving 9 bases unmatched. Here the CDR3 reads CSASNVGTGGGQPQHF. The CDR3 DNA reads TGCAGTGCTAGTAATGTCGGGACAGGGGGCGGTCAGCCCCAGCATTTT.

The CDR3 is CASSGSDRGRTEAFF. DNA for the CDR3: TGCGCCAGCAGCGGCTCGGACAGGGGACGCACTGAAGCTTTCTTT. The genes are TRBV5-1 and TRBJ1-1; 9 bases are shared with TRBD1. This CDR3 comprises 15 residues. The germline gives CDR1 SGHRS, CDR2 YFSETQ. Losses at the gene ends were 4 bases for V and 4 bases for J; bases not matched to a gene: 8.

CDR3 amino acids: CASSTSGRQQETQYF. CDR3 sequence (DNA): TGCGCCAGCAGTACTAGCGGGAGGCAGCAAGAGACCCAGTACTTC. The genes are TRBV5-1 and TRBJ2-5; 12 positions agree with TRBD2. V lost 5 bases to trimming and J lost 2 bases; unmatched junction nucleotides: 4. Looked up from germline, CDR1 is SGHRS and CDR2 is YFSETQ. This CDR3 has 15 amino acids. The full variable domain, its missing parts supplied by reference TRBV5-1 and TRBJ2-5, is KAGVTQTPRYLIKTRGQQVTLSCSPISGHRSVSWYQQTPGQGLQFLFEYFSETQRNKGNFPGRFSGRQFSNSRSEMNVSTLELGDSALYLCASSTSGRQQETQYFGPGTRLLVL.

CDR3 amino acids: CASSLDRWATEAFF. The CDR3 DNA reads TGTGCCAGCAGTTTGGACAGGTGGGCCACTGAAGCTTTCTTT. The genes are TRBV27 and TRBJ1-1, with 7 bases that match TRBD1. CDR1 and CDR2 from the germline V gene are MNHEY and SMNVEV (reference sequence). V was clipped by 3 bases and J by 4 bases; unmatched bases: 5. This CDR3 is built from 14 residues.

The chain has TRBV2 and TRBJ1-5; D ambiguous. The CDR3 runs 13 residues. V was pared by 7 bases and J by 0 bases, with 7 bases between. CDR1 is SNHLY, CDR2 FYNNEI, per germline. Written as DNA, the CDR3 is TGTGCCAGCATGTCTGTTAGCAATCAGCCCCAGCATTTT. Translating it yields CASMSVSNQPQHF.

The V call is TRBV6-5, the J call TRBJ1-2; TRBD1 matches at 7 bases. With 5 bases clipped from V and 2 bases from J, the junction kept 8 bases outside the gene matches. This CDR3 region has 15 residues. Germline CDR1 reads MNHEY; CDR2 reads SVGAGI. The CDR3 DNA reads as TGTGCCAGCAGTCCCGAGGGGGCAGTGAACTATGGCTACACCTTC. It is translated as CASSPEGAVNYGYTF.

The gene calls are TRBV5-1 and TRBJ2-5; a weak D match, TRBD1 (5 bases). The V and J ends lost 1 base and 5 bases respectively, with 15 bases between them. This CDR3 spans 15 amino acids. Germline CDR1 and CDR2: SGHRS and YFSETQ. Here the CDR3 DNA reads TGCGCCAGCAGCTTGAGGGCAGGGCATAGCGAGACCCAGTACTTC. This sequence encodes CASSLRAGHSETQYF.

V usage is TRBV9 and J usage is TRBJ1-2; 7 bases are a match to TRBD1. CDR1 is SGDLS, CDR2 YYNGEE, per germline. The junction had 4 bases not matched to a gene; V was cut back by 1 base and J by 7 bases. There are 13 residues in the CDR3. In nucleotides, the CDR3 is TGTGCCAGCAGCGTACAGGGGGTAGGTGGCTACACCTTC. Protein sequence: CASSVQGVGGYTF.